These T cell receptor beta chains were read from a single sample in a study of T-cell reconstitution after alpha-beta-depleted transplantation in children. Via MiXCR, TCRdb re-called the PCR reads, giving one row per CDR3 protein. This table has around 490,000 distinct CDR3 sequences, more than 9.5% appearing once. The sample consisted of PBMCs, mostly from graft donor cells, taken 180 days after TCRalphabeta/CD19-depleted stem cell transplant. The receptor source for this set is a female patient between 2 and 15 years old who had a stem cell transplant for aplastic anemia, so the T cells may come from the graft donor. CDR3s leave out the opening cysteine and the closing phenylalanine or tryptophan.

cdr3_aa v_call cdr3_length j_call
ASSSEVSYEQY TRBV5-1 11 TRBJ2-7
ASSYGWAGGNQPQH TRBV6-2/TRBV6-3 14 TRBJ1-5
ASSYLGRGPLAGTYNEQF TRBV6-2/TRBV6-3 18 TRBJ2-1
ASSRDTISGNTIY TRBV3-1 13 TRBJ1-3
ASSWDRAGLSGYT TRBV27 13 TRBJ1-2
ASTTTRETQY TRBV7-2 10 TRBJ2-5
ASSLRMGSGRPGETQY TRBV11-2 16 TRBJ2-5
SAPLGRPYEQY TRBV20-1 11 TRBJ2-7
ASSLAEGNTDTQY TRBV5-1 13 TRBJ2-3
ASRLEGRTGELF TRBV7-3 12 TRBJ2-2
ASSLVGAPYNEQF TRBV5-1 13 TRBJ2-1
ASSAGQRNFANTGELF TRBV27 16 TRBJ2-2
ASSPRSSGGNEQY TRBV7-2 13 TRBJ2-7
ASSLPGLTGGGDYGYT TRBV11-1 16 TRBJ1-2
ASHTSTHNEQF TRBV11-3 11 TRBJ2-1
ASSLRQLAGAINTGELF TRBV5-1 17 TRBJ2-2
ASSSTWFGREGTDTQY TRBV6-5 16 TRBJ2-3
AISGARWSREQY TRBV10-3 12 TRBJ2-7
ASSPPRIGAGGYT TRBV18 13 TRBJ1-2
ASSQVGTSGRANEQF TRBV4-3 15 TRBJ2-1
SARGSAGGKETQY TRBV20-1 13 TRBJ2-5
ASSHGTDEETQY TRBV11-3 12 TRBJ2-5
ATSKREADNEQF TRBV15 12 TRBJ2-1
ASSNDRSNQPQH TRBV19 12 TRBJ1-5
ATSRATGLHYEQY TRBV15 13 TRBJ2-7
ASTLGPGLQETQY TRBV28 13 TRBJ2-5
ASSPAGGNYGYT TRBV5-6 12 TRBJ1-2
ASSQGDGTGDSNQPQH TRBV4-2 16 TRBJ1-5
ASTWTSGSGTGELF TRBV6-2/TRBV6-3 14 TRBJ2-2
ASSSATGWGPDTQY TRBV28 14 TRBJ2-3
ASSVEGIDEQF TRBV9 11 TRBJ2-1
ASRRQGYEQY TRBV12-3/TRBV12-4 10 TRBJ2-7
ASSLEDRVNEKLF TRBV11-3 13 TRBJ1-4
ASSLGATSGNTIY TRBV5-1 13 TRBJ1-3
ASSLGSSSQGKAF TRBV5-5 13 TRBJ1-1
ATSDGPGQGSSNYGYT TRBV24-1 16 TRBJ1-2